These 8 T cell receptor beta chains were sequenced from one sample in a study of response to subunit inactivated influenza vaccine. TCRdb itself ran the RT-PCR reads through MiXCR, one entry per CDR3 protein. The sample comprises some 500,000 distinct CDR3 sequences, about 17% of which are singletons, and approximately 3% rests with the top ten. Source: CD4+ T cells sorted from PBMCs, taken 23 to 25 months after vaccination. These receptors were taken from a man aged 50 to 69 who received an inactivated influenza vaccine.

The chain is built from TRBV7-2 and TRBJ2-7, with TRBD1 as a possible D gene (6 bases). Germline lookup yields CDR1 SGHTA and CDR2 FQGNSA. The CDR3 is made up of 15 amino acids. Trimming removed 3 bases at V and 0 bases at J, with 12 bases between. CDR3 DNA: TGTGCCAGCAGCTTCTCAGGGGCGGGCTCCTACGAGCAGTACTTC. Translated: CASSFSGAGSYEQYF.

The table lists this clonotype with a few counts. The CDR3 spells CASSESPRTYEQYF. CDR3 DNA sequence: TGCGCCAGCAGTGAGTCTCCACGTACCTACGAGCAGTACTTC. This rearrangement joins TRBV10-1 to TRBJ2-7; D is ambiguous. Germline lookup yields CDR1 WNHNN and CDR2 SYGVQD (reference sequence). CDR3 length: 14 amino acids. Trimming removed 0 bases at V and 2 bases at J, with 8 bases between.

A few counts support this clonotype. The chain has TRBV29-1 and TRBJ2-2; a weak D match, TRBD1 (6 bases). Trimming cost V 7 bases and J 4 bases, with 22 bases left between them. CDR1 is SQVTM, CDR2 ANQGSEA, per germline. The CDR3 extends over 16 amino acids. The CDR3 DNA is TGCAGCGCCCGCGGCAGGTTCCAGGGGTTCACCGGGGAGCTGTTTTTT. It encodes CSARGRFQGFTGELFF.

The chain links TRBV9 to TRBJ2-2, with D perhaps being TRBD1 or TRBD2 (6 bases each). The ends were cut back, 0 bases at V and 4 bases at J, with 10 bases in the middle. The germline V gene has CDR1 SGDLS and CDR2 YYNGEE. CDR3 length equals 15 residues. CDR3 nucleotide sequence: TGTGCCAGCAGCGTAGATGGGGGGCGCACCGGGGAGCTGTTTTTT. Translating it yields CASSVDGGRTGELFF.

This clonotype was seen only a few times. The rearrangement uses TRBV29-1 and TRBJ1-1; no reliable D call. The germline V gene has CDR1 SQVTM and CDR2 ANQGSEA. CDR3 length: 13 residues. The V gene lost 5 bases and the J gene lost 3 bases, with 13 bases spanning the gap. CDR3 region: CSVSALGDTEAFF. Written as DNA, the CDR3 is TGCAGCGTTTCGGCCCTAGGAGACACTGAAGCTTTCTTT.

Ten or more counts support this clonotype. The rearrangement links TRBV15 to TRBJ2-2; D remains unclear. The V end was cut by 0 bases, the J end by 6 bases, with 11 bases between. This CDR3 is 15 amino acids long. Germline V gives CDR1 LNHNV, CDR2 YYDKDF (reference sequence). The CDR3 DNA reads TGTGCCACCAGCAGAGACCTGACCCAAGCCGGGGAGCTGTTTTTT. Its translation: CATSRDLTQAGELFF.

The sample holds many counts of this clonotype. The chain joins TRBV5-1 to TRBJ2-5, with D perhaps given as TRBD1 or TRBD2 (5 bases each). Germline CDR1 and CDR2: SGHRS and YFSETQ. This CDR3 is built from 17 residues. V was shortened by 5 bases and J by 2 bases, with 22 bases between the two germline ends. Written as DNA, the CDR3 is TGCGCCAGCAGACCTATGACTATCGGGACGGCTCAAGAGACCCAGTACTTC. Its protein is CASRPMTIGTAQETQYF.

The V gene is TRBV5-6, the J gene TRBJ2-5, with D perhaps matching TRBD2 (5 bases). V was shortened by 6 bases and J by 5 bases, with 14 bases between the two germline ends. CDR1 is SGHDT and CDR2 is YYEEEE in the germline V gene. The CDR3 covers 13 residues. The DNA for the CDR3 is TGTGCCAGCACCGGCCTCACGGGGGAGACCCAGTACTTC. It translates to CASTGLTGETQYF.